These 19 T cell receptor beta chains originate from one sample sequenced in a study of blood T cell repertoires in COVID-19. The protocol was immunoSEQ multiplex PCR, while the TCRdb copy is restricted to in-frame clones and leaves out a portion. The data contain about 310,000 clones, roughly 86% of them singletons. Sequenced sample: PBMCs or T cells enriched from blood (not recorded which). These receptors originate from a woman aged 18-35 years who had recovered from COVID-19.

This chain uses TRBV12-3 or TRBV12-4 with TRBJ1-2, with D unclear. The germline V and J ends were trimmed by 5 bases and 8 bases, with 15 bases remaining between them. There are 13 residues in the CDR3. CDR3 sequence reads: CASSPNPGSGYTF. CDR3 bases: TGTGCCAGCAGTCCCAACCCAGGATCCGGCTACACCTTC.

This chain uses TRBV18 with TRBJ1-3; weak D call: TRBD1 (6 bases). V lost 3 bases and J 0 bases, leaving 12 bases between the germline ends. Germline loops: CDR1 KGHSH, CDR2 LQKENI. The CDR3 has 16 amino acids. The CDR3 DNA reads TGTGCCAGCTCACCTGCGACAGGTACCTCTGGAAACACCATATATTTT. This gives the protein CASSPATGTSGNTIYF.

The CDR3 sequence is CASSAQAYEQYF. CDR3 bases: TGTGCCAGCAGTGCCCAGGCCTACGAGCAGTACTTC. The V and J genes are TRBV28 and TRBJ2-7; D unresolved. CDR3 size: 12 residues. Germline V lookup: CDR1 MDHEN, CDR2 SYDVKM. V was trimmed by 5 bases and J by 2 bases, leaving 7 bases between them.

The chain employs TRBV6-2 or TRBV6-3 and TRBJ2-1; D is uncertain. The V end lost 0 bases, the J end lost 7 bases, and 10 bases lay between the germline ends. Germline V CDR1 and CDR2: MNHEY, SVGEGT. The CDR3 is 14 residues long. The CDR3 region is CASSYSAEPNEQFF. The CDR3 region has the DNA TGTGCCAGCAGTTACTCGGCCGAACCGAATGAGCAGTTCTTC.

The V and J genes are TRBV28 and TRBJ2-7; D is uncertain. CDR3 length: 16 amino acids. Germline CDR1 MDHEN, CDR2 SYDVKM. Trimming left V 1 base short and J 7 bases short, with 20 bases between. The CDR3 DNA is TGTGCCAGCAGTTTATACGGCCTGCAGGCTGGTAGGGAGCAGTACTTC. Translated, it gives CASSLYGLQAGREQYF.

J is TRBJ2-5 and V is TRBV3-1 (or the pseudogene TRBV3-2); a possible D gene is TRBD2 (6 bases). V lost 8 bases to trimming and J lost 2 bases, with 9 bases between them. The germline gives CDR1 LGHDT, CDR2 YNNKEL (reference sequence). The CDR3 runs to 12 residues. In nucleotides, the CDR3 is TGTGCCAGCGGAGGGTGGCAAGAGACCCAGTACTTC. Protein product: CASGGWQETQYF.

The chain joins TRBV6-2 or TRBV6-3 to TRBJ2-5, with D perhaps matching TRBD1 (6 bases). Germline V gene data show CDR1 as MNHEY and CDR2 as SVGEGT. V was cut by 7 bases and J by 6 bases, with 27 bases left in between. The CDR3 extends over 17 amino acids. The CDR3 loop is CASTPPRKGHTGKTQYF. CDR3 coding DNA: TGTGCCAGCACCCCCCCCCGCAAGGGACACACAGGAAAGACCCAGTACTTC.

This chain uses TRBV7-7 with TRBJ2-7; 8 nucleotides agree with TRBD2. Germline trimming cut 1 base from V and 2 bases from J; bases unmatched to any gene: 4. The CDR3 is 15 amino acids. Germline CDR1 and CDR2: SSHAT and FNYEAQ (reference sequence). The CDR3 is CASSLGFGGAYEQYF. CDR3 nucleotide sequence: TGTGCCAGCAGCTTAGGATTCGGGGGGGCCTACGAGCAGTACTTC.

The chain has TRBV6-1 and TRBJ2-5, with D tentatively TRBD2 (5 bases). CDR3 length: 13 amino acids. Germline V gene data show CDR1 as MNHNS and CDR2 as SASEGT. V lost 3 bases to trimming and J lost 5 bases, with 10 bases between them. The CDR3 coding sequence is TGTGCCAGCAGTGAGGTAGCGCCGGAGACCCAGTACTTC. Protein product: CASSEVAPETQYF.

CDR3 in amino acids: CAVRRDRDTEAFF. CDR3 in DNA: TGTGCCGTTCGCCGGGACAGGGACACTGAAGCTTTCTTT. J is TRBJ1-1 and V is TRBV10-3, with TRBD1 matching over 9 bases. The CDR3 loop spans 13 amino acids. J lost 3 bases, V lost 11 bases, and 7 bases had no gene match. Germline lookup yields CDR1 ENHRY and CDR2 SYGVKD.

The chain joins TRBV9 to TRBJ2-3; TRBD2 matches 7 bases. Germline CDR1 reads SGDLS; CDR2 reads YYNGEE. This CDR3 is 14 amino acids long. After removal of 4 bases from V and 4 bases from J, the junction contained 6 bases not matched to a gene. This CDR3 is CASSSGGFPDTQYF. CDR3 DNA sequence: TGTGCCAGCAGCTCCGGGGGGTTCCCAGATACGCAGTATTTT.

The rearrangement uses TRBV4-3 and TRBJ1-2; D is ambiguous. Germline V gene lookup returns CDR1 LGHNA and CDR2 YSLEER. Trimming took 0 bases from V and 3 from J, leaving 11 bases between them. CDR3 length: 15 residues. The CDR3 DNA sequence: TGCGCCAGCAGCCAAGAGCCCGGGGTCGACTATGGCTACACCTTC. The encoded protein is CASSQEPGVDYGYTF.

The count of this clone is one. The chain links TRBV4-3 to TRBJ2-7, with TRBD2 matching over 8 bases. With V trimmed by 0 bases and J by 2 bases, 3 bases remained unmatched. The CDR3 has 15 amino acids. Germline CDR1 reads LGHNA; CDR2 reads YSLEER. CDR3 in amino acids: CASSQDSGDTYEQYF. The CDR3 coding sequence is TGCGCCAGCAGCCAAGATAGCGGGGATACCTACGAGCAGTACTTC.

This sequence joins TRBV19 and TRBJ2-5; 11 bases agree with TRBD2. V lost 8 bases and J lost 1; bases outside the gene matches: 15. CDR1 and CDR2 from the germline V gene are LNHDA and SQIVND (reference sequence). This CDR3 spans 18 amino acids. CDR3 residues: CASSPGRASGRSQETQYF. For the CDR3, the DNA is TGTGCCAGTTCTCCCGGAAGGGCTAGCGGGAGGAGCCAAGAGACCCAGTACTTC.

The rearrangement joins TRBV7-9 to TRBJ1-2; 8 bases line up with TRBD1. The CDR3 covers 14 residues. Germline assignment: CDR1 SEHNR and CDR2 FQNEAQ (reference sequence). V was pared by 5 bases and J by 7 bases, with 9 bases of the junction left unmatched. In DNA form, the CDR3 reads TGTGCCAGCAGCCGTCAGGGGGCTTCGACTGGCTACACCTTC. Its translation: CASSRQGASTGYTF.

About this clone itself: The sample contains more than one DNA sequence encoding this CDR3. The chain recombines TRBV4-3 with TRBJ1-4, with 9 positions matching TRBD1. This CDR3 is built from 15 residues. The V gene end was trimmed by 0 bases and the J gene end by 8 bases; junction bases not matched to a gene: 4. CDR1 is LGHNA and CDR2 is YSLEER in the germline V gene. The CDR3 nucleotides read TGCGCCAGCAGCCAAGATCCCACAGGGGGCGAAAAACTGTTTTTT. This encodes CASSQDPTGGEKLFF.

CDR3 loop: CASSAAGTGGYGYF. The CDR3 DNA reads TGTGCCAGCAGCGCGGCGGGGACGGGGGGGTACGGGTACTTC. The rearrangement joins TRBV5-5 to TRBJ2-7; TRBD2 matches at 8 bases. V lost 4 bases, J lost 12 bases, and 15 bases stayed unmatched. The CDR3 runs to 14 residues. Germline V gene data show CDR1 as SGHKS and CDR2 as YYEKEE (reference sequence).

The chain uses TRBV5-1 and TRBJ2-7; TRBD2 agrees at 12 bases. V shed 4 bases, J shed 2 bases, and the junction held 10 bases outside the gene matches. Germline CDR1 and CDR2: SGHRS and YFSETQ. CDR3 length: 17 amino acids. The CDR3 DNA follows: TGCGCCAGCAGCCTACGGACTAGCGGGACTGCCCCCTACGAGCAGTACTTC. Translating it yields CASSLRTSGTAPYEQYF.

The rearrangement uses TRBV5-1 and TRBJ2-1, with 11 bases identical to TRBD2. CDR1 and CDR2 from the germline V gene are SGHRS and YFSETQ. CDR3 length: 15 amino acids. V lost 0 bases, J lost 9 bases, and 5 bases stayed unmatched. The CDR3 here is CASSLALAGGGEQFF. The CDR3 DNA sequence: TGCGCCAGCAGCTTGGCCCTAGCGGGGGGTGGTGAGCAGTTCTTC.